This T cell receptor (beta chain) came from a study of spatial heterogeneity in lung cancer. General observations from the study: Regional and ubiquitous nonsynonymous mutations were tracked by counts of regional and ubiquitous expanded TCRs, respectively. Counts that tracked tumor mutation counts were those of expanded intratumoral alpha and beta TCRs.

This clonotype was detected many times. Its antigen is as yet unknown. Described time point: sample taken at primary tumor resection. There were 75 or so donors, all of them untreated patients with early-stage non-small cell lung cancer. TCRdb ran MiXCR on the 5' RACE reads and lists one entry per CDR3 protein. The sample records about 100,000 distinct CDR3 sequences, around 4.3% being singletons. CDR3 size: 12 residues. In germline, CDR1 is MNHNS, CDR2 SASEGT. Trimming took off 3 bases at V and 7 bases at J, with 7 bases between the two ends. Sequencing used lung tumor tissue, obtained at surgery. This TCR derives from a male donor with early-stage non-small cell lung cancer. The gene calls are TRBV6-1 and TRBJ1-5; D not certain. The CDR3 coding sequence is TGTGCCAGCAGTGAGCCCCGACAGCCCCAGCATTTT. Translating gives CASSEPRQPQHF.